These 24 T cell receptor beta chains originate from one sample sequenced in a study of monozygotic twins with inflammatory bowel disease. TCRdb reprocessed the 5' RACE reads; each CDR3 protein has one entry and no DNA is given. The sample includes a few hundred thousand distinct CDR3 sequences. The sample was blood. All receptors derive from a human donor with ulcerative colitis or Crohn's disease, or a healthy co-twin of an affected twin (not recorded which).

The rearrangement links TRBV7-2 to TRBJ2-3; the D call of TRBD1 rests on TCRdb alone, since no DNA is present to check it. The germline gives CDR1 SGHTA, CDR2 FQGNSA. CDR3 length: 16 residues. This CDR3 reads CASSQTGTGRADTQYF.

The chain carries TRBV24-1 and TRBJ2-7; TCRdb gives TRBD2 as the D gene, but with no DNA this cannot be confirmed. The CDR3 spans 14 residues. Germline values: CDR1 KGHDR, CDR2 SFDVKD. CDR3 region: CATSDGRAGYEQYF.

The chain's CDR3 is CASRGRDGANVLTF. The chain uses TRBV5-5 and TRBJ2-6; lacking DNA, the TRBD2 call made by TCRdb goes unchecked. The CDR3 is 14 residues long. Germline V CDR1 and CDR2: SGHKS, YYEKEE (reference sequence).

The CDR3 loop reads CASSSDREGEKLFF. V gene TRBV27 combines with J gene TRBJ1-4; the TCRdb call, TRBD1, lacks DNA for checking. The CDR3 is 14 residues long. The germline gives CDR1 MNHEY, CDR2 SMNVEV (reference sequence).

The CDR3 sequence is CASNLQGQNTEAFF. The V gene is TRBV28, the J gene TRBJ1-1. CDR1 is MDHEN, CDR2 SYDVKM, per germline. This CDR3 contains 14 residues.

V and J are TRBV6-2 or TRBV6-3 and TRBJ1-2; TCRdb's D call, TRBD1, is unchecked because there is no DNA. CDR1 and CDR2 (germline): MNHEY, SVGEGT. This CDR3 comprises 13 residues. This CDR3 reads CASSPGGAYGYTF.

This chain joins TRBV10-3 and TRBJ2-1. Germline CDR1 is ENHRY and CDR2 is SYGVKD. The CDR3 loop spans 14 amino acids. CDR3 amino acids: CAISESDWMGEQFF.

The gene calls are TRBV6-1 and TRBJ1-1. The CDR3 contains 13 residues. Germline V gene sequence: CDR1 MNHNS, CDR2 SASEGT. CDR3 amino acids: CATYGRRDSEAFF.

The chain joins TRBV11-3 to TRBJ2-2; TCRdb gives TRBD1 as the D gene, but with no DNA this cannot be confirmed. There are 13 residues in the CDR3. CDR1 is SGHNT, CDR2 YENEEA, per germline. The CDR3 protein is CASSPSGAGELFF.

The chain is built from TRBV7-9 and TRBJ1-1. Germline CDR1 is SEHNR and CDR2 is FQNEAQ (reference sequence). The CDR3 sequence is 12 residues long. This CDR3 is CASEGRTREAFF.

V is TRBV19 and J is TRBJ2-7; the D call of TRBD1 rests on TCRdb alone, since no DNA is present to check it. The length of the CDR3 is 15 residues. CDR1 is LNHDA and CDR2 is SQIVND in the germline V gene (reference sequence). This CDR3 is CASSIPGHGSYEQYF. The full variable domain, with the rest looked up from reference TRBV19 and TRBJ2-7, is DGGITQSPKYLFRKEGQNVTLSCEQNLNHDAMYWYRQDPGQGLRLIYYSQIVNDFQKGDIAEGYSVSREKKESFPLTVTSAQKNPTAFYLCASSIPGHGSYEQYFGPGTRLTVT.

The J gene is TRBJ2-5, the V gene TRBV19; absent DNA, TCRdb's TRBD2 call cannot be checked. Germline V CDR1 and CDR2: LNHDA, SQIVND (reference sequence). The CDR3 totals 13 residues. CDR3 region: CASSQRGRETQYF. Full variable domain (missing parts from reference TRBV19 and TRBJ2-5): DGGITQSPKYLFRKEGQNVTLSCEQNLNHDAMYWYRQDPGQGLRLIYYSQIVNDFQKGDIAEGYSVSREKKESFPLTVTSAQKNPTAFYLCASSQRGRETQYFGPGTRLLVL.

The chain combines TRBV5-5 with TRBJ1-2. There are 15 residues in the CDR3. Germline V gene lookup returns CDR1 SGHKS and CDR2 YYEKEE (reference sequence). CDR3 region: CASSFGRVGSYGYTF.

The chain links TRBV5-1 to TRBJ1-1; the D call from TCRdb, TRBD1, cannot be confirmed without DNA. Germline-derived CDR1 and CDR2 are SGHRS and YFSETQ. The CDR3 loop spans 14 amino acids. CDR3 region: CASSGSTVLREAFF.

The V and J genes are TRBV27 and TRBJ2-5; the D gene TCRdb calls, TRBD1, cannot be checked with no DNA. Per germline, CDR1 MNHEY and CDR2 SMNVEV (reference sequence). The CDR3 extends over 16 amino acids. The CDR3 loop reads CASSFFSGARRETQYF.

The chain is built from TRBV29-1 and TRBJ2-3; TCRdb's D call of TRBD1 is untestable without DNA. Germline loops: CDR1 SQVTM, CDR2 ANQGSEA. The CDR3 is 15 amino acids. This CDR3 reads CSVAGTDTSTDTQYF.

This chain connects TRBV5-1 to TRBJ2-1; TCRdb gives TRBD1 as the D gene, but with no DNA this cannot be confirmed. Germline loops: CDR1 SGHRS, CDR2 YFSETQ. The CDR3 is made up of 20 amino acids. Here the CDR3 reads CASSLAYVTGTVKTYNEQFF.

This chain links TRBV10-3 with TRBJ2-1; there is no DNA to check the TCRdb D call of TRBD1. There are 14 residues in the CDR3. The germline CDR1 and CDR2 sequences are ENHRY and SYGVKD. CDR3 residues: CAISETGRYNEQFF.

The chain is built from TRBV5-1 and TRBJ2-5. The CDR3 has 12 amino acids. Germline V lookup: CDR1 SGHRS, CDR2 YFSETQ. CDR3 in amino acids: CASSKYQETQYF. Drawing the rest from reference TRBV5-1 and TRBJ2-5, the complete variable domain is KAGVTQTPRYLIKTRGQQVTLSCSPISGHRSVSWYQQTPGQGLQFLFEYFSETQRNKGNFPGRFSGRQFSNSRSEMNVSTLELGDSALYLCASSKYQETQYFGPGTRLLVL.

This rearrangement joins TRBV7-9 to TRBJ2-4; absent DNA, TCRdb's TRBD1 call cannot be checked. Germline lookup yields CDR1 SEHNR and CDR2 FQNEAQ (reference sequence). This CDR3 spans 15 amino acids. CDR3 region: CASSLAGTDSYIQYF.

The V and J genes are TRBV19 and TRBJ2-1; TCRdb indicates TRBD2, and absent DNA this call remains unverified. This CDR3 is built from 14 residues. Per the germline V gene, CDR1 is LNHDA and CDR2 is SQIVND (reference sequence). The CDR3 is CASSILAGLNEQFF.

This sequence joins TRBV7-3 and TRBJ2-2; the D call of TRBD2 rests on TCRdb alone, since no DNA is present to check it. There are 13 residues in the CDR3. Germline-derived CDR1 and CDR2 are SGHTA and FQGTGA. This CDR3 is CASSKRESGELFF.

The chain recombines TRBV7-2 with TRBJ2-1; TCRdb proposes TRBD2, but this gene call is untestable without DNA. Germline loops: CDR1 SGHTA, CDR2 FQGNSA. The CDR3 spans 14 residues. Here the CDR3 reads CASSESGGPNEQFF.

The rearrangement joins TRBV15 to TRBJ2-7; TCRdb outputs TRBD1, but without DNA this stays unchecked. Per germline, CDR1 LNHNV and CDR2 YYDKDF (reference sequence). The CDR3 has 14 residues. CDR3 protein: CATSRDRQTSEQYF.